These 12 T cell receptor beta chains originate from one sample sequenced in a study of identical twins listed by TCRdb under 2016. The method was 5' RACE. For sequencing, an Illumina HiSeq 2000 was employed. The public sequencing data were trimmed at Q25 with fastp and processed into clonotypes with MiXCR by TCRdb, which kept only in-frame beta chains. Each entry is one CDR3 protein sequence, shown with its most common DNA and genes. The sample yields nearly 900,000 distinct CDR3 sequences; 9% to 15% were counted once. Together, the top ten hold around 1.6% of the sample. This same sample was also part of a study on yellow fever vaccine responses in identical twins.

The sequenced material came from PBMCs. These receptors came from a woman between 18 and 29 years old in good health.

The CDR3 is CSATFSLAGGYEQYF. The CDR3 DNA reads TGCAGTGCTACCTTCTCACTAGCGGGAGGCTACGAGCAGTACTTC. This chain uses TRBV20-1 with TRBJ2-7; 12 positions agree with TRBD2. Looked up from germline, CDR1 is DFQATT and CDR2 is SNEGSKA (reference sequence). J was trimmed by 3 bases and V by 4 bases; bases with no gene match: 7. The CDR3 is 15 residues long.

This clonotype was detected ten times or more. The chain couples TRBV3-1 to TRBJ2-2, with TRBD2 matching 11 bases. This CDR3 spans 14 amino acids. After removal of 6 bases from V and 7 bases from J, the junction contained 4 bases not matched to a gene. Germline V CDR1 and CDR2: LGHDT, YNNKEL (reference sequence). The CDR3 region is CASRLAGALGELFF. CDR3 DNA sequence: TGTGCCAGCAGACTAGCGGGAGCTCTCGGGGAGCTGTTTTTT.

This clonotype was detected only a few times. CDR3 nucleotides: TGTGCCACCCAGGGGTCAACCACAGATACGCAGTATTTT. Amino acid sequence: CATQGSTTDTQYF. The V gene is TRBV12-3 or TRBV12-4, the J gene TRBJ2-3, with D maybe TRBD1 (6 bases). V was clipped by 10 bases and J by 2 bases, with 13 bases between them. The CDR3 is 13 residues long.

This clonotype showed up just a few times. J is TRBJ2-6 and V is TRBV10-3; possible D gene TRBD1, 6 bases. The CDR3 extends over 19 amino acids. The germline CDR1 and CDR2 sequences are ENHRY and SYGVKD. V was shortened by 2 bases and J by 2 bases, with 19 bases between the two germline ends. The CDR3 loop is CAISEPSSRGATGANVLTF. CDR3 bases: TGTGCCATCAGTGAGCCGAGTAGCAGGGGTGCGACTGGGGCCAACGTCCTGACTTTC.

This rearrangement joins TRBV20-1 to TRBJ2-3, with TRBD2 matching 10 bases. Germline CDR1 reads DFQATT; CDR2 reads SNEGSKA (reference sequence). The CDR3 is made up of 19 amino acids. The V and J ends lost 1 base and 2 bases, in that order; junction bases with no gene match: 15. CDR3 region: CSARAVLAGGTAHTDTQYF. In DNA, the CDR3 is TGCAGTGCTAGAGCAGTTTTAGCGGGAGGAACTGCACACACAGATACGCAGTATTTT.

This clonotype was counted between two and nine times. The chain uses TRBV28 and TRBJ2-7; D not certain. Germline-derived CDR1 and CDR2 are MDHEN and SYDVKM. Trimming removed 5 bases from V and 2 bases from J, with 7 bases in between. This CDR3 comprises 12 residues. The DNA of the CDR3 is TGTGCCAGCAGTAGACCACCCTACGAGCAGTACGTC. Its protein is CASSRPPYEQYV.

The rearrangement joins TRBV29-1 to TRBJ2-7; D call uncertain. This CDR3 is built from 14 residues. Trimming took off 0 bases at V and 4 bases at J, with 13 bases between the two ends. Germline loops: CDR1 SQVTM, CDR2 ANQGSEA. CDR3 loop: CSVEDSPNTYEQYV. For the CDR3, the DNA is TGCAGCGTTGAAGATTCCCCGAATACGTACGAGCAGTACGTC.

This clonotype has a handful of counts. V gene TRBV5-5 combines with J gene TRBJ2-3, with 7 nucleotides matching TRBD2. CDR3 length: 15 amino acids. V dropped 0 bases and J dropped 4; count of bases not matched to a gene: 5. CDR1 and CDR2 from the germline V gene are SGHKS and YYEKEE (reference sequence). CDR3 in amino acids: CASSLGWGLSDTQYF. Here the CDR3 DNA reads TGTGCCAGCAGCTTGGGGTGGGGACTATCAGATACGCAGTATTTT.

This clonotype was found a few times. The V call is TRBV21-1, the J call TRBJ2-3; TRBD1 is the table's D call, not checked against the DNA. TRBV21-1 is classified as a pseudogene. This CDR3 region has 15 residues. The CDR3 coding sequence is TGTGCCAGCAGCAACGAGGGGGCGCCCACAGATACGCAGTATTTT. It codes for CASSNEGAPTDTQYF.

The CDR3 bases are TGCAGCGCGGACTTAAACAGAGCCTACGAGCAGTACGTC. It codes for CSADLNRAYEQYV. The chain has TRBV29-1 and TRBJ2-7, with D possibly matching TRBD2 (5 bases). In germline, CDR1 is SQVTM, CDR2 ANQGSEA. The CDR3 totals 13 residues. Between the trimmed V and J ends, which lost 7 bases and 2 bases, there was a span of 15 bases.

This clonotype was found once. The chain is built from TRBV6-5 and TRBJ2-2; either TRBD1 or TRBD2 may supply D (5 bases each). V shed 2 bases and J shed 4 bases, with 11 bases lying between them. In germline, CDR1 is MNHEY, CDR2 SVGAGI. The CDR3 extends over 15 amino acids. CDR3 amino acids: CASSYLRESTGELFF. CDR3 coding DNA: TGTGCCAGCAGTTACCTCAGGGAGAGCACCGGGGAGCTGTTTTTT.

This clonotype has just a few counts. A read error may produce the germline difference seen at one junction end. V and J are TRBV25-1 and TRBJ2-5; unclear D gene. The CDR3 loop spans 15 amino acids. CDR1 is MGHDK, CDR2 SYGVNS, per germline. Written as DNA, the CDR3 is TGTGCCAGCAGTAAAATGAGTGGGGTACAAGAGACCCATTACTTC. Protein product: CASSKMSGVQETHYF.